Presented here are 21 T cell receptor beta chains from one specimen sequenced in a study of tumor-infiltrating lymphocytes in primary liver carcinoma. Starting from 500 ng of total RNA, TCR beta cDNA was produced with a primer in the constant region. Library construction for TCR beta comprised three nested multiplex PCR rounds performed with slightly modified ARM-PCR. It was with TRBV1-TRBV30 forward primers and a C-beta reverse primer that the first two PCR rounds were run, at roughly 9 cycles each. TCRdb called the multiplex PCR reads again in MiXCR, with one record for every CDR3 protein. Of around 71,000 distinct CDR3 sequences listed, 65% to 75% are singletons. DNA and RNA were both co-extracted from approximately 20-30 mg of bulk tissue that had not been sorted. The sequenced sample consisted of liver tumor tissue from sampling region 4. Subset denoted: tumor region T4, right-lateral pole. The receptors shown here come from a woman aged 55 to 70 with primary liver carcinoma and hepatitis B virus infection.

J is TRBJ2-7 and V is TRBV7-8; unclear D gene. The CDR3 covers 14 residues. V was pared by 4 bases and J by 5 bases, with 15 bases between. Per germline, CDR1 SGHVS and CDR2 FQNEAQ. CDR3 in DNA: TGTGCCAGCAGCTCCCACAGCATCACCCACGAGCAGTACTTC. As protein: CASSSHSITHEQYF. The variable domain in full, with the rest retrieved from reference TRBV7-8 and TRBJ2-7, is GAGVSQSPRYKVAKRGQDVALRCDPISGHVSLFWYQQALGQGPEFLTYFQNEAQLDKSGLPSDRFFAERPEGSVSTLKIQRTQQEDSAVYLCASSSHSITHEQYFGPGTRLTVT.

The chain uses TRBV5-6 and TRBJ2-3, with D possibly matching TRBD1 (6 bases). This CDR3 spans 17 amino acids. Looked up from germline, CDR1 is SGHDT and CDR2 is YYEEEE. The V gene lost 5 bases and the J gene lost 0 bases, with 19 bases spanning the gap. CDR3 DNA: TGTGCCAGCAGTCATATTTCAGGGGCTCCTAGCACAGATACGCAGTATTTT. Translated: CASSHISGAPSTDTQYF.

At least ten counts were recorded for this clonotype. The CDR3: CASNSQTYGYTF. CDR3 in DNA: TGTGCCAGCAACTCGCAGACCTATGGCTACACCTTC. The chain uses TRBV6-1 and TRBJ1-2; D uncertain. Germline lookup yields CDR1 MNHNS and CDR2 SASEGT. The CDR3 has 12 residues. V lost 7 bases and J 4 bases, leaving 10 bases between the germline ends.

In the case of this clonotype: At one end the junction does not follow the germline gene, possibly because of a read error. The V gene is TRBV29-1, the J gene TRBJ2-1; 10 bases align to TRBD2. CDR1 is SQVTM, CDR2 ANQGSEA, per germline. The CDR3 has 16 amino acids. The CDR3 is CGVEGGSGRAYNEQFF. The CDR3 bases are TGCGGCGTTGAAGGAGGGAGCGGGAGGGCCTACAATGAGCAGTTCTTC.

Points on this clonotype: A read error may account for a junction end that differs from germline. J is TRBJ2-2 and V is TRBV7-9; 8 bases map to TRBD2. CDR1 and CDR2 (germline): SEHNR, FQNEAQ (reference sequence). The CDR3 is made up of 15 amino acids. CDR3 DNA sequence: TGTGCCAGCAGACCCGGACTAGCCGGGACCGGGGAGCTGTTATTT. Protein product: CASRPGLAGTGELLF.

A remark on this clonotype: Just one base apart from a much larger clone, this may be a read error. The V and J genes are TRBV2 and TRBJ1-2, with D perhaps TRBD1 (6 bases). The CDR3 length is 13 residues. Germline V gene data show CDR1 as SNHLY and CDR2 as FYNNEI. V lost 5 bases, J lost 4 bases, and 11 bases lay in between. Here the CDR3 reads CASSSGHGYGYTF. CDR3 nucleotide sequence: TGTGCCAGCAGTTCGGGACACGGCTATGGCTACACCTTC.

This clonotype was observed a handful of times. The CDR3 reads CASSSNPFTEAFF. CDR3 in DNA: TGTGCCAGCAGTTCGAACCCATTCACTGAAGCTTTCTTT. The chain has TRBV6-5 and TRBJ1-1; D gene ambiguous. Germline assignment: CDR1 MNHEY and CDR2 SVGAGI. The V end lost 4 bases, the J end lost 4 bases, and 10 bases lay between the germline ends. CDR3 length: 13 residues.

Remarks on this clonotype: One junction end does not reproduce the germline sequence, and a read error may be involved. V is TRBV12-3 or TRBV12-4 and J is TRBJ2-7; weak D call: TRBD1 (5 bases). The CDR3 is made up of 14 amino acids. The CDR3 DNA reads as TGCGCCAGCAGTCTAGTTGACAGCTCCTACGAGCAGTACTTC. Its translation: CASSLVDSSYEQYF.

Comment on this clonotype: The CDR3 end shows no conserved phenylalanine or tryptophan, and so a read error is likely. This sequence joins TRBV5-1 and TRBJ2-7; D is perhaps TRBD1 (6 bases). This CDR3 is 14 amino acids long. V was cut by 4 bases and J by 2 bases, with 13 bases left in between. The germline CDR1 and CDR2 sequences are SGHRS and YFSETQ. In DNA form, the CDR3 reads TGCGCCAGCAGCCTGTTGGGGGCTCCCTACGAGCAGTACTTA. Encoded protein: CASSLLGAPYEQYL.

The V gene is TRBV5-1, the J gene TRBJ1-6; the match to TRBD1 covers 7 bases. This CDR3 has 13 amino acids. V was clipped by 6 bases and J by 7 bases; unmatched bases: 4. Germline V gene lookup returns CDR1 SGHRS and CDR2 YFSETQ. The CDR3 nucleotides read TGCGCCAGCAACGTACAGGGGAATTCACCCCTCCACTTT. Translation gives CASNVQGNSPLHF.

Relative to its sample, this clonotype is medium-sized (0.01 to 0.1%). The chain combines TRBV4-1 with TRBJ2-3; tentatively, D is TRBD1 or TRBD2 (5 bases each). Germline CDR1 is MGHRA and CDR2 is YSYEKL. CDR3 length: 14 amino acids. V dropped 4 bases and J dropped 4 bases, with 12 bases sitting between them. The CDR3, as DNA: TGCGCCAGCAGCCGAACCAGGGACCCAGATACGCAGTATTTT. Translated, it gives CASSRTRDPDTQYF.

Remarks on this clonotype: Lacking the conserved final phenylalanine or tryptophan, this CDR3 likely reflects a read error. The V and J genes are TRBV11-3 and TRBJ2-3; 8 bases are shared with TRBD2. Germline loops: CDR1 SGHNT, CDR2 YENEEA. The CDR3 has 14 residues. The CDR3 sequence: CVSSFRTSTGTQYL. CDR3 DNA sequence: TGTGTCAGCAGCTTTCGGACTAGCACAGGTACGCAGTATCTT.

This clonotype was seen repeatedly, ten times or more. The chain recombines TRBV12-3 or TRBV12-4 with TRBJ1-2, with 11 bases lining up with TRBD1. With 5 bases clipped from V and 3 bases from J, the junction kept 20 bases outside the gene matches. CDR3 length: 20 residues. The CDR3 region has the DNA TGTGCCAGCAGTACCCCCCGGCCAGGACAGGGGGCCAGACTCTACTATGGCTACACCTTC. This codes for CASSTPRPGQGARLYYGYTF.

This clonotype was observed many times. The chain is built from TRBV28 and TRBJ2-1, with 10 positions matching TRBD2. The V segment lost 10 bases and the J segment 9 bases; nucleotides outside the gene matches: 12. The length of the CDR3 is 14 residues. Germline V CDR1 and CDR2: MDHEN, SYDVKM. As DNA, the CDR3 is TGTGCCACCCATCTGGGGACTAGCGTCCTTGAGCAGTTCTTC. Translated: CATHLGTSVLEQFF.

Worth noting for this clonotype: The junction differs from germline at one of its ends, possibly a read error. The chain has TRBV19 and TRBJ1-1; D is ambiguous. Germline V gene lookup returns CDR1 LNHDA and CDR2 SQIVND (reference sequence). CDR3 length: 12 residues. Here the CDR3 reads CAGSISLTETFF. DNA for the CDR3: TGTGCCGGTAGTATCTCCTTGACTGAAACTTTCTTT. The variable domain in full, with the rest retrieved from reference TRBV19 and TRBJ1-1, is DGGITQSPKYLFRKEGQNVTLSCEQNLNHDAMYWYRQDPGQGLRLIYYSQIVNDFQKGDIAEGYSVSREKKESFPLTVTSAQKNPTAFYLCAGSISLTETFFGQGTRLTVV.

The rearrangement uses TRBV28 and TRBJ2-7; 7 positions match TRBD1. V shed 6 bases, J shed 5 bases, and the junction held 13 bases outside the gene matches. Germline V gene sequence: CDR1 MDHEN, CDR2 SYDVKM. The length of the CDR3 is 15 residues. DNA of the CDR3: TGTGCCAGCAGGGACAACTGGGACAGACCCCACGAGCAGTACTTC. Its protein is CASRDNWDRPHEQYF.

The J gene is TRBJ1-1, the V gene TRBV19; 8 bases match TRBD1. V shed 3 bases and J 5 bases; nucleotides not matched to a gene: 2. Germline V gene lookup returns CDR1 LNHDA and CDR2 SQIVND (reference sequence). The CDR3 loop spans 13 amino acids. The CDR3: CASSMTGVTEAFF. DNA of the CDR3: TGTGCCAGTAGTATGACAGGGGTGACTGAAGCTTTCTTT.

Concerning this clonotype itself: At one of its ends the junction is not consistent with the germline gene, which may arise from a read error. V is TRBV28 and J is TRBJ2-3, with D perhaps matching TRBD1 (6 bases). The CDR3 has 15 amino acids. Germline CDR1 is MDHEN and CDR2 is SYDVKM. Here the CDR3 DNA reads TGTGCCAGCAGTTTAGCAGGGGCCTTCACAGATACACAGTATTTT. This encodes CASSLAGAFTDTQYF.

Details on this clonotype: Because the CDR3 is missing its conserved closing phenylalanine or tryptophan, this is likely a read error. The CDR3 region has the DNA TGTGCCAGCAGCCCTCCGCAAGGACCGACAGGGGAACTGTTTTCT. This gives the protein CASSPPQGPTGELFS. The J gene is TRBJ2-2, the V gene TRBV11-2; the match to TRBD1 covers 8 bases. The CDR3 sequence is 15 residues long. The germline V gene encodes CDR1 SGHAT and CDR2 FQNNGV.

The chain employs TRBV7-3 and TRBJ1-1; D remains unclear. The CDR3 has 13 amino acids. V gave up 5 bases and J gave up 0 bases, with 7 bases separating them. Germline lookup yields CDR1 SGHTA and CDR2 FQGTGA. The CDR3 sequence is CASSRTLNTEAFF. CDR3 sequence (DNA): TGTGCCAGCAGCCGGACCCTGAACACTGAAGCTTTCTTT.

A remark on this clonotype: This likely comes from a read error, as the CDR3 has no conserved phenylalanine or tryptophan at its end. The chain carries TRBV6-6 and TRBJ1-5; 7 bases match TRBD1. Unmatched junction bases numbered 12, after V lost 6 bases and J lost 4 bases. Looked up from germline, CDR1 is MNHNY and CDR2 is SVGAGI (reference sequence). The length of the CDR3 is 16 residues. The CDR3 bases are TGTGCCAGCAGGGGCACCGAACAGGGGCTGAATCAGCCCCAGCATCTT. Translating it yields CASRGTEQGLNQPQHL.